The 20 T cell receptor beta chains in this list originate from one sample, sequenced in a study of long-term antiretroviral therapy in people with HIV. Survey level was the resolution at which the v3.0 immunoSEQ assay ran. Assay: immunoSEQ multiplex PCR; the TCRdb copy retains only in-frame clones and omits some. The sample lists tens of thousands of clones; roughly 84% were seen once. The specimen comprised unsorted PBMCs, sampled 2 years after starting antiretroviral therapy. The source is a man in his fifties or sixties with HIV.

The chain uses TRBV2 and TRBJ1-6; D unclear. The V and J ends lost 7 bases and 0 bases respectively, with 10 bases between them. Germline CDR1 and CDR2: SNHLY and FYNNEI. The CDR3 extends over 15 amino acids. In nucleotides, the CDR3 is TGTGCCAGCATCGTACAGAGCTCCTATAATTCACCCCTCCACTTT. Translating it yields CASIVQSSYNSPLHF.

Only a few counts were recorded for this clone. V gene TRBV11-3 combines with J gene TRBJ1-2; perhaps TRBD1 as D (5 bases). Germline V gene sequence: CDR1 SGHNT, CDR2 YENEEA. V shed 5 bases and J shed 8 bases, with 15 bases lying between them. The CDR3 has 13 residues. The DNA for the CDR3 is TGTGCCAGCAGCCCTAGGGGAACGGGAGGCTACACCTTC. Residues: CASSPRGTGGYTF.

V gene TRBV7-9 combines with J gene TRBJ2-2; 7 positions match TRBD1. The junction had 3 bases not matched to a gene; V was cut back by 3 bases and J by 2 bases. This CDR3 has 15 residues. Per the germline V gene, CDR1 is SEHNR and CDR2 is FQNEAQ (reference sequence). CDR3 amino acids: CASSFNRGNTGELFF. The DNA of the CDR3 is TGTGCCAGCAGCTTTAACAGGGGTAACACCGGGGAGCTGTTTTTT.

In this sample, this clone turned up once. The chain has TRBV27 and TRBJ2-7; TRBD1 matches at 8 bases. V trimming: 5 bases; J trimming: 3 bases; junction bases outside the gene matches: 18. The germline CDR1 and CDR2 sequences are MNHEY and SMNVEV (reference sequence). The CDR3 is made up of 18 amino acids. CDR3 DNA: TGTGCCAGCAGTCGCCGGACAGGGAGCGTGTATGTTGTCTACGAGCAGTACTTC. Its translation is CASSRRTGSVYVVYEQYF.

The chain carries TRBV11-2 and TRBJ1-1, with D perhaps TRBD1 (5 bases). The CDR3 totals 14 residues. The germline CDR1 and CDR2 sequences are SGHAT and FQNNGV. Trimming took 1 base from V and 4 from J, leaving 10 bases between them. CDR3 protein: CASSLAGQSTEAFF. CDR3 DNA: TGTGCCAGCAGCTTAGCGGGGCAGTCCACTGAAGCTTTCTTT.

The chain is built from TRBV4-1 and TRBJ2-5; TRBD2 aligns across 11 bases. V lost 1 base to trimming and J lost 5 bases; unmatched junction nucleotides: 6. CDR1 is MGHRA and CDR2 is YSYEKL in the germline V gene. This CDR3 has 16 amino acids. CDR3 DNA: TGCGCCAGCAGCCAAGTTAGTAGCGGGGGGGAGGAGACCCAGTACTTC. Translating gives CASSQVSSGGEETQYF.

The gene calls are TRBV6-5 and TRBJ1-5; D is possibly TRBD1 (5 bases). Germline V gene sequence: CDR1 MNHEY, CDR2 SVGAGI. CDR3 size: 13 residues. Trimming stripped 8 bases from V and 4 bases from J, with 12 bases between. For the CDR3, the DNA is TGTGCCAGCCAACATACAGGAAATCAGCCCCAGCATTTT. It codes for CASQHTGNQPQHF.

The V gene is TRBV6-5, the J gene TRBJ2-6; D not resolved. The CDR3 contains 14 residues. The ends were cut back, 5 bases at V and 2 bases at J, with 7 bases in the middle. CDR1 is MNHEY and CDR2 is SVGAGI in the germline V gene. CDR3 protein: CASSREAGANVLTF. The CDR3 bases are TGTGCCAGCAGTAGGGAAGCTGGGGCCAACGTCCTGACTTTC.

This chain links TRBV7-3 with TRBJ2-1, with D perhaps being TRBD1 or TRBD2 (5 bases each). Deletions cut 2 bases from V and 0 bases from J, with 5 bases between. Germline loops: CDR1 SGHTA, CDR2 FQGTGA. The CDR3 is 14 residues long. Here the CDR3 reads CASSLGGSYNEQFF. CDR3 DNA sequence: TGTGCCAGCAGCTTAGGGGGCTCCTACAATGAGCAGTTCTTC.

The CDR3 reads CASSLEASGGNNQPQHF. CDR3 DNA: TGTGCCAGCAGCTTAGAGGCCAGTGGGGGAAACAATCAGCCCCAGCATTTT. The V call is TRBV7-2, the J call TRBJ1-5, with D possibly TRBD1 on 5 matching bases. Germline CDR1 is SGHTA and CDR2 is FQGNSA. CDR3 length: 17 amino acids. Between the trimmed V and J ends, which lost 1 base and 3 bases, there was a span of 16 bases.

CDR3 amino acids: CASSLARISYEQYF. The CDR3 DNA sequence: TGTGCCAGCAGCTTAGCGAGAATTTCCTACGAGCAGTACTTC. The V gene is TRBV7-9, the J gene TRBJ2-7; D not certain. Trimming removed 0 bases at V and 1 base at J, with 7 bases between. The CDR3 covers 14 residues. Germline lookup yields CDR1 SEHNR and CDR2 FQNEAQ (reference sequence). Supplemented by reference TRBV7-9 and TRBJ2-7, the full variable domain reads DTGVSQNPRHKITKRGQNVTFRCDPISEHNRLYWYRQTLGQGPEFLTYFQNEAQLEKSRLLSDRFSAERPKGSFSTLEIQRTEQGDSAMYLCASSLARISYEQYFGPGTRLTVT.

To note about this clone: The CDR3 carries no conserved terminal phenylalanine or tryptophan, so it likely arises from a read error. The rearrangement links TRBV4-2 to TRBJ1-2; 9 nucleotides match TRBD1. The CDR3 runs 15 residues. Germline V CDR1 and CDR2: LGHNA, YNFKEQ. V lost 5 bases and J lost 6; bases outside the gene matches: 10. CDR3 coding DNA: TGTGCCAGCAGCGAAAGCGGACAGGGGCGGGATGGCTACACCCTC. This gives the protein CASSESGQGRDGYTL.

This clone was recorded once. The chain is built from TRBV14 and TRBJ1-6, with D hard to call. Germline CDR1 is SGHDN and CDR2 is FVKESK. V gave up 3 bases and J gave up 3 bases, with 0 bases separating them. The CDR3 spans 12 residues. The CDR3 loop is CASSHYNSPLHF. CDR3 coding DNA: TGTGCCAGCAGCCACTATAATTCACCCCTCCACTTT.

This clone has only one observation. The gene calls are TRBV10-3 and TRBJ2-2, with 9 bases aligning to TRBD1. Trimming took 6 bases from V and 7 from J; bases not matched to a gene: 12. CDR3 length: 16 amino acids. The germline V gene encodes CDR1 ENHRY and CDR2 SYGVKD. CDR3: CAISRGLGTGNGELFF. DNA of the CDR3: TGTGCCATCAGCCGAGGGCTCGGGACAGGGAACGGGGAGCTGTTTTTT.

This rearrangement joins TRBV7-8 to TRBJ2-1; D not certain. The germline gives CDR1 SGHVS, CDR2 FQNEAQ. The CDR3 has 11 residues. V gave up 6 bases and J gave up 5 bases, with 5 bases separating them. CDR3 amino acids: CASRSDNEQFF. In DNA, the CDR3 is TGTGCCAGCAGATCCGACAATGAGCAGTTCTTC.

This clone was observed once. The chain combines TRBV7-9 with TRBJ2-1; TRBD2 might be the D (5 bases). The V end lost 3 bases, the J end lost 9 bases, and 15 bases lay between the germline ends. Germline V gene lookup returns CDR1 SEHNR and CDR2 FQNEAQ (reference sequence). The CDR3 runs 14 residues. The CDR3 sequence is CASSFGAGRGEQFF. CDR3 nucleotides: TGTGCCAGCAGCTTTGGCGCGGGTCGGGGTGAGCAGTTCTTC.

The V call is TRBV5-6, the J call TRBJ1-2; the match to TRBD1 covers 12 bases. The CDR3 consists of 17 residues. The J segment lost 5 bases and the V segment lost 3 bases, leaving 11 bases of the junction unmatched. CDR1 and CDR2 (germline): SGHDT, YYEEEE. CDR3: CASSSRSGTGGAYGYTF. Written as DNA, the CDR3 is TGTGCCAGCAGCTCCCGATCCGGGACAGGGGGCGCTTATGGCTACACCTTC. The full variable domain, its missing parts supplied by reference TRBV5-6 and TRBJ1-2, is DAGVTQSPTHLIKTRGQQVTLRCSPKSGHDTVSWYQQALGQGPQFIFQYYEEEERQRGNFPDRFSGHQFPNYSSELNVNALLLGDSALYLCASSSRSGTGGAYGYTFGSGTRLTVV.

The chain recombines TRBV11-3 with TRBJ2-7, with no clear D. The CDR3 is 13 amino acids. Germline CDR1 and CDR2: SGHNT and YENEEA. Trimming removed 2 bases from V and 4 bases from J, with 9 bases in between. The CDR3 coding sequence is TGTGCCAGCAGCTTAAATCTGGGATACGAGCAGTACTTC. As protein: CASSLNLGYEQYF. The variable domain in full, completed from reference TRBV11-3 and TRBJ2-7, reads EAGVVQSPRYKIIEKKQPVAFWCNPISGHNTLYWYLQNLGQGPELLIRYENEEAVDDSQLPKDRFSAERLKGVDSTLKIQPAELGDSAVYLCASSLNLGYEQYFGPGTRLTVT.

The genes are TRBV6-1 and TRBJ1-6; D is uncertain. This CDR3 has 12 residues. V lost 2 bases and J lost 11, with 7 bases in between. Germline values: CDR1 MNHNS, CDR2 SASEGT. CDR3: CASSEYSTPLHF. The CDR3 DNA sequence: TGTGCCAGCAGTGAATATTCTACACCCCTCCACTTT.

The chain joins TRBV5-4 to TRBJ1-2; D is undetermined. Germline V gene lookup returns CDR1 SGHNT and CDR2 YYREEE (reference sequence). This CDR3 comprises 14 residues. With 0 bases removed from V and 3 bases from J, the gap between germline ends came to 9 bases. The CDR3 DNA reads TGTGCCAGCAGCTTGGACAGAAAGGACTATGGCTACACCTTC. It encodes CASSLDRKDYGYTF.